Listed here are 27 T cell receptor beta chains from one sample, sequenced in a study of blood T cell repertoires in COVID-19. The data were produced by immunoSEQ multiplex PCR, yet TCRdb's version contains in-frame clones alone and is incomplete. The sample has under 150,000 clones; 75% to 90% are singletons. Sequenced: peripheral blood. The origin of the receptors is a woman aged 60-75 years with COVID-19, enrolled during active disease.

The chain uses TRBV10-2 and TRBJ2-3; TRBD2 aligns across 14 bases. This CDR3 is 18 amino acids long. Germline-derived CDR1 and CDR2 are WSHSY and SAAADI. Trimming at V came to 3 bases and at J to 2 bases, leaving 7 bases not matched to a gene. The CDR3 here is CASSDRTSGGLYTDTQYF. The CDR3 DNA is TGCGCCAGCAGTGATCGGACTAGCGGGGGGCTTTACACAGATACGCAGTATTTT.

The chain employs TRBV4-1 and TRBJ1-5, with D perhaps TRBD1 (5 bases). Trimming left V 3 bases short and J 5 bases short, with 8 bases between. CDR1 and CDR2 (germline): MGHRA, YSYEKL. The CDR3 is made up of 13 amino acids. The CDR3 sequence: CASSHRVDQPQHF. CDR3 nucleotide sequence: TGCGCCAGCAGCCACAGGGTCGATCAGCCCCAGCATTTT.

The rearrangement uses TRBV10-1 and TRBJ2-4; D possibly corresponds to TRBD2 (5 bases). The CDR3 extends over 14 amino acids. V lost 7 bases to trimming and J lost 3 bases, with 13 bases between them. Germline V gene sequence: CDR1 WNHNN, CDR2 SYGVQD (reference sequence). CDR3 DNA: TGCGCCAGCACCCCAGAGGGCGTCAAAAACATTCAGTACTTC. This gives the protein CASTPEGVKNIQYF.

The chain combines TRBV3-1 (or the pseudogene TRBV3-2) with TRBJ1-3; 10 nucleotides agree with TRBD1. The CDR3 consists of 17 residues. The germline CDR1 and CDR2 sequences are LGHDT and YNNKEL (reference sequence). The V segment lost 4 bases and the J segment 0 bases; nucleotides outside the gene matches: 6. CDR3 region: CASSLDRGTFSGNTIYF. Written as DNA, the CDR3 is TGTGCCAGCAGCCTGGACAGGGGGACCTTCTCTGGAAACACCATATATTTT.

The chain recombines TRBV11-2 with TRBJ1-2; D is uncertain. Germline lookup yields CDR1 SGHAT and CDR2 FQNNGV. The CDR3 has 14 residues. V shed 5 bases and J shed 1 base, with 11 bases lying between them. This CDR3 is CASSPGGYNYGYTF. CDR3 nucleotide sequence: TGTGCCAGCAGCCCCGGCGGATATAACTATGGCTACACCTTC.

The chain uses TRBV2 and TRBJ2-5, with D perhaps matching TRBD1 (8 bases). V was clipped by 10 bases and J by 4 bases, with 22 bases between them. The CDR3 spans 15 residues. Germline lookup yields CDR1 SNHLY and CDR2 FYNNEI. CDR3 region: CAITGGGVGRETQYF. The CDR3 region has the DNA TGTGCCATTACAGGGGGAGGGGTCGGTCGAGAGACCCAGTACTTC.

The chain links TRBV5-1 to TRBJ1-6, with unresolved D. Trimming shortened V by 2 bases and J by 9 bases, and 12 bases separated the two germline ends. The length of the CDR3 is 14 residues. From germline, CDR1 is SGHRS and CDR2 YFSETQ. CDR3 residues: CASSFGEATSPLHF. The CDR3 DNA is TGCGCCAGCAGCTTCGGGGAGGCTACTTCACCCCTCCACTTT.

This clone was counted a few times. This chain connects TRBV27 to TRBJ2-7; D possibly corresponds to TRBD2 (6 bases). The germline gives CDR1 MNHEY, CDR2 SMNVEV (reference sequence). CDR3 length equals 14 residues. V was shortened by 5 bases and J by 2 bases, with 13 bases between the two germline ends. The CDR3 DNA reads as TGTGCCAGCAGTGTGCAGGGAGGCCCCTACGAGCAGTACTTC. This translates into CASSVQGGPYEQYF.

The chain is built from TRBV19 and TRBJ1-1, with unresolved D. The germline V gene has CDR1 LNHDA and CDR2 SQIVND (reference sequence). CDR3 size: 12 residues. The V and J ends lost 8 bases and 2 bases respectively, with 9 bases between them. The CDR3, as DNA: TGTGCCAGTGGTCAGGTTAACACTGAAGCTTTCTTT. Residues: CASGQVNTEAFF.

The rearrangement uses TRBV19 and TRBJ2-3; D perhaps matches TRBD1 (6 bases). V was pared by 9 bases and J by 1 base, with 14 bases between. The CDR3 contains 14 residues. Germline V gene data show CDR1 as LNHDA and CDR2 as SQIVND (reference sequence). CDR3 DNA: TGTGCCAGCGGCGAGACAGGCCGCACAGATACGCAGTATTTT. This sequence encodes CASGETGRTDTQYF.

The CDR3 nucleotides read TGTGCCAGCAGCCCCCGCGGGACAGGCCGTATCCAGTACTTC. Its translation: CASSPRGTGRIQYF. The chain combines TRBV9 with TRBJ2-5, with 8 bases lining up with TRBD1. V was pared by 4 bases and J by 10 bases, with 12 bases of the junction left unmatched. CDR1 and CDR2 (germline): SGDLS, YYNGEE. The CDR3 sequence is 14 residues long.

The chain joins TRBV6-2 or TRBV6-3 to TRBJ1-2; 8 bases line up with TRBD1. Germline V gives CDR1 MNHEY, CDR2 SVGEGT. The CDR3 spans 16 residues. J gave up 3 bases and V 5 bases, and 11 bases lay outside the gene matches. The CDR3 sequence: CASSDVWTGSYYGYTF. CDR3 bases: TGTGCCAGCAGTGACGTCTGGACAGGGTCCTACTATGGCTACACCTTC.

The chain combines TRBV7-2 with TRBJ2-2, with 7 bases lining up with TRBD2. J gave up 5 bases and V 2 bases, and 5 bases lay outside the gene matches. The CDR3 is made up of 15 amino acids. The germline V gene encodes CDR1 SGHTA and CDR2 FQGNSA. The CDR3 coding sequence is TGTGCCAGCAGCTTACGACTAGCTGGGACCGGGGAGCTGTTTTTT. It is translated as CASSLRLAGTGELFF.

The chain has TRBV11-1 and TRBJ2-1; 7 nucleotides line up with TRBD1. V trimming: 1 base; J trimming: 5 bases; junction bases outside the gene matches: 5. CDR1 is SGHAT, CDR2 FQDESV, per germline (reference sequence). The CDR3 sequence is 15 residues long. Here the CDR3 reads CASSLGFGTDNEQFF. Here the CDR3 DNA reads TGTGCCAGCAGCTTAGGATTCGGGACAGACAATGAGCAGTTCTTC.

The genes are TRBV7-9 and TRBJ2-1; 15 nucleotides align to TRBD2. Germline V gene sequence: CDR1 SEHNR, CDR2 FQNEAQ (reference sequence). This CDR3 contains 19 residues. The ends lost 5 bases at V and 0 bases at J; junction bases unmatched: 8. CDR3 bases: TGTGCCAGCAGCCAGAGAGGGACTAGCGGGGGGCCCTCCTACAATGAGCAGTTCTTC. The encoded protein is CASSQRGTSGGPSYNEQFF.

This chain joins TRBV7-2 and TRBJ1-6, with D maybe TRBD1 (6 bases). The CDR3 extends over 18 amino acids. With 1 base removed from V and 5 bases from J, the gap between germline ends came to 18 bases. CDR1 and CDR2 from the germline V gene are SGHTA and FQGNSA. Written as DNA, the CDR3 is TGTGCCAGCAGCTTAGTGGGGCTGGGGGGGCCCGATAATTCACCCCTCCACTTT. Translated: CASSLVGLGGPDNSPLHF.

This chain links TRBV21-1 with TRBJ1-5; the table's D call, TRBD1, has no DNA check behind it. TRBV21-1 is recorded as a pseudogene. The CDR3 length is 16 residues. Written as DNA, the CDR3 is TGTGCCAGCAAACCACCAACAGGGGGCATTGGTCAGCCCCAGCATTTT. Translated: CASKPPTGGIGQPQHF.

This clone was seen a handful of times. The V and J genes are TRBV5-1 and TRBJ1-2, with D tentatively TRBD1 (5 bases). The germline gives CDR1 SGHRS, CDR2 YFSETQ. V lost 0 bases and J lost 4, with 10 bases in between. This CDR3 is built from 14 residues. In DNA form, the CDR3 reads TGCGCCAGCAGCTTGGGGGGCTTTGGCTATGGCTACACCTTC. It translates to CASSLGGFGYGYTF.

V and J are TRBV7-2 and TRBJ2-2; 9 nucleotides align to TRBD1. The CDR3 covers 16 residues. The germline gives CDR1 SGHTA, CDR2 FQGNSA. V trimming: 4 bases; J trimming: 1 base; junction bases outside the gene matches: 4. CDR3 sequence: CASSYGQGLNTGELFF. CDR3 nucleotides: TGTGCCAGCAGCTACGGACAGGGGCTGAACACCGGGGAGCTGTTTTTT.

The CDR3 region is CASSFYRGLSTGELFF. The CDR3 DNA reads as TGTGCCAGCAGTTTTTACAGGGGGCTGAGCACCGGGGAGCTGTTTTTT. The V call is TRBV27, the J call TRBJ2-2; 9 nucleotides match TRBD1. CDR3 length: 16 amino acids. Germline CDR1 and CDR2: MNHEY and SMNVEV (reference sequence). The ends lost 3 bases at V and 4 bases at J; junction bases unmatched: 6.

The sample holds one count of this clone. The V call is TRBV5-1, the J call TRBJ2-5, with no clear D. V was trimmed by 4 bases and J by 1 base, leaving 11 bases between them. CDR1 is SGHRS, CDR2 YFSETQ, per germline. This CDR3 is 14 amino acids long. CDR3: CASSPTPGQETQYF. DNA for the CDR3: TGCGCCAGCAGCCCAACACCAGGCCAAGAGACCCAGTACTTC.

The rearrangement uses TRBV9 and TRBJ2-2; weak D call: TRBD1 (5 bases). Germline CDR1 and CDR2: SGDLS and YYNGEE. The CDR3 is 15 residues long. V dropped 7 bases and J dropped 4 bases, with 17 bases sitting between them. The CDR3 is CASRPGPQGTGELFF. Here the CDR3 DNA reads TGTGCCAGCCGTCCTGGACCCCAGGGCACCGGGGAGCTGTTTTTT.

Concerning this clone: This same CDR3 is encoded by further DNA sequences in the sample. The J gene is TRBJ1-3, the V gene TRBV20-1; D is uncertain. CDR3 length equals 11 residues. V was pared by 5 bases and J by 5 bases, with 7 bases between. Germline V lookup: CDR1 DFQATT, CDR2 SNEGSKA (reference sequence). Written as DNA, the CDR3 is TGCAGTGCTCGCCAGAGAAACACCATATATTTT. Its protein product is CSARQRNTIYF.

This clone was found once. V is TRBV4-2 and J is TRBJ1-5, with 10 bases aligning to TRBD1. V shed 2 bases and J 4 bases; nucleotides not matched to a gene: 14. Germline V gene data show CDR1 as LGHNA and CDR2 as YNFKEQ. The CDR3 loop spans 19 amino acids. CDR3 amino acids: CASSQRQWGTGVENQPQHF. CDR3 nucleotide sequence: TGTGCCAGCAGCCAACGGCAATGGGGGACAGGGGTAGAAAATCAGCCCCAGCATTTT.

This chain joins TRBV10-2 and TRBJ2-2; TRBD2 aligns across 8 bases. The trim removed 8 bases at V and 5 bases at J, leaving 13 bases unmatched. The germline V gene encodes CDR1 WSHSY and CDR2 SAAADI. The CDR3 covers 16 residues. CDR3 nucleotide sequence: TGCGCCAGCCGGCGGGGAGCGGGGGTGGGGACCGGGGAGCTGTTTTTT. This encodes CASRRGAGVGTGELFF.

This clone has a handful of counts. V usage is TRBV4-2 and J usage is TRBJ1-2, with D maybe TRBD1 (6 bases). V dropped 0 bases and J dropped 7 bases, with 27 bases sitting between them. Germline assignment: CDR1 LGHNA and CDR2 YNFKEQ. The CDR3 contains 19 residues. The CDR3 DNA reads as TGTGCCAGCAGCCAAGATAGATCTGGCGGGTGGCAGGGGATAGGTGGCTACACCTTC. It is translated as CASSQDRSGGWQGIGGYTF.

In this sample, this clone turned up a few times. The rearrangement joins TRBV5-1 to TRBJ2-2, with 8 bases fitting TRBD2. J lost 1 base, V lost 3 bases, and 2 bases had no gene match. The germline V gene encodes CDR1 SGHRS and CDR2 YFSETQ. CDR3 length: 15 amino acids. CDR3 coding DNA: TGCGCCAGCAGCTACACTAGCGGGAACACCGGGGAGCTGTTTTTT. Its translation: CASSYTSGNTGELFF.